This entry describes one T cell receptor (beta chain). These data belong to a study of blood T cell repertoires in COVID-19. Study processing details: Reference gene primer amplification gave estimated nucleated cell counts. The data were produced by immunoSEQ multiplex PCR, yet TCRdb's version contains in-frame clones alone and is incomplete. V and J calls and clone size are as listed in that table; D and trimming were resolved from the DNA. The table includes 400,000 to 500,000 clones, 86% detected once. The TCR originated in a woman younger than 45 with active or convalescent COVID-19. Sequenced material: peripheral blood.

DNA for the CDR3: TGTGCCTGGAGCCTTCTAACTAGCGGGATGACCAAAAACATTCAGTACTTC. Translated: CAWSLLTSGMTKNIQYF. The rearrangement joins TRBV30 to TRBJ2-4, with TRBD2 matching 10 bases. With V trimmed by 3 bases and J by 2 bases, 10 bases remained unmatched. Germline V gives CDR1 GTSNPN, CDR2 SVGIG (reference sequence). The length of the CDR3 is 17 residues.